The entry below gives a single T cell receptor (beta chain) sequence along with its context. The method was immunoSEQ multiplex PCR; TCRdb's version includes in-frame clones alone and lacks a portion of them. This table holds roughly 300,000 clones, roughly 88% found once. The entry originates in a study of blood T cell repertoires in COVID-19. Study-level background: Collection of acute and convalescent COVID-19 samples took place in the United States, Italy and Spain.

The V end lost 2 bases, the J end lost 8 bases, and 12 bases lay between the germline ends. The CDR3 is 13 residues long. Germline V gives CDR1 SEHNR, CDR2 FQNEAQ (reference sequence). The receptor was derived from a man aged 18 to 35 with active or convalescent COVID-19. Input material: peripheral blood. V is TRBV7-9 and J is TRBJ1-1; D is undetermined. CDR3 coding DNA: TGTGCCAGCAGCTTACGGACTGAGTCGGAAGCTTTCTTT. Its protein is CASSLRTESEAFF.